This T cell receptor (beta chain) was sequenced in a study of blood T cells in healthy people across ages. The study drew donors from healthy Caucasian individuals in Russia aged roughly 6 to 95. Isolation recovered at least 7 million PBMCs from every sample. Germline V gene sequence: CDR1 KGHDR, CDR2 SFDVKD. Trimming took 3 bases from V and 7 from J; bases not matched to a gene: 5. The CDR3 spans 16 residues. PCR was performed a second time for roughly 7 to 11 cycles using a sample-barcoded 5' primer and a J-beta primer mix. TCRdb called the 5' RACE reads again in MiXCR, with one record for every CDR3 protein. The sample yields 1.8 million or so distinct CDR3 sequences, roughly 43% seen once.

This sequence joins TRBV24-1 and TRBJ2-1; TRBD2 aligns across 13 bases. The receptor comes from a human donor in good health. Sequencing input: blood. In DNA form, the CDR3 reads TGTGCCACCAGTGATAGACTAGCGGGGGGTGGAAATGAGCAGTTCTTC. Protein sequence: CATSDRLAGGGNEQFF.